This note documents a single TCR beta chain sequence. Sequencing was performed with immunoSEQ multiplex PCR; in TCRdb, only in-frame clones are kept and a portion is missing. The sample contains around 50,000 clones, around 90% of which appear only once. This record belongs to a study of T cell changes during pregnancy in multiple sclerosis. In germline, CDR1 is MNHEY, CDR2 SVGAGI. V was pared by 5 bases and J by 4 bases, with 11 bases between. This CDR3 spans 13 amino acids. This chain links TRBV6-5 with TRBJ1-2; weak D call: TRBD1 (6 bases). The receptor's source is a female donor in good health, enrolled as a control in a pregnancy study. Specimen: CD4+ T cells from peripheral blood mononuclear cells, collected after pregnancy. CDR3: CASSRDTGYGYTF. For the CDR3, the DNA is TGTGCCAGCAGTAGGGACACAGGCTATGGCTACACCTTC.